This TCR beta chain was found in a study of blood T cells in healthy people across ages (dated by TCRdb to the mid-2010s). Describing the broader study: In model experiments, template switching captured roughly one uniquely barcoded TCR beta cDNA molecule for every two T cells. Age-related changes in TCR beta repertoire diversity were measured in the study by deep sequencing normalized with unique cDNA molecular identifiers. To avoid experimental bias, donors of different ages were randomly spread across the sequencing lanes. For two donors (one aged 18 to 29 and one aged 80 or older), the study analyzed two additional independent replicas of 1 million unique cDNA reads from the same blood draw. Four age groups were formed from the donors: young (average approximately 15 years), middle-aged (around 40), aged (over 55) and long-lived (about 75). Findings and caveats that apply to the study as a whole: Estimates of total diversity from one million sequenced T cells were regarded as lower bounds and underestimates. Compared with the aged group, more naive CD4+ T cells, fewer expanded clones and increased TCR diversity were shown by the long-lived group, suggesting age selection. As age increased, observed TCR beta diversity per million T cells dropped in a roughly linear way, and a significant reduction was already evident by age 40. Because the CMV infection status of the donors was unknown, age-related changes in expanded clonotypes may potentially have been confounded. Because profiling used bulk unsorted PBMCs, naive and antigen-experienced compartments could not be compared conclusively. There was a strong correlation between observed TCR beta diversity and the percentage of naive T cells measured by flow cytometry.

Looking up the germline V gene yields CDR1 KGHDR and CDR2 SFDVKD. Including cysteine and phenylalanine, the CDR3 has 16 amino acids. Only CDR3 DNA remains: 48 bases, in frame from the first base. V is reduced by 5 bases and J by 3 bases, leaving a spacing of 16 bases between them. The donors were 40 or so Caucasian individuals from Russia, aged roughly 6 to 100 years, who were systemically healthy. Ten milliliters of peripheral blood were drawn from each donor into EDTA-treated Vacutainer tubes. PBMCs were isolated by Ficoll-Paque density-gradient centrifugation, with at least 7 million obtained per sample. Total RNA was extracted from PBMCs with Trizol reagent, with at least 6 micrograms obtained per sample. Naive CD45RAhigh/CD27high T cell percentages were measured by flow cytometry on a PBMC aliquot from every donor. The receptor library was made with 5' RACE. The sample was run on an Illumina HiSeq 2500. A second PCR of 7 to 11 cycles was run with a J-beta primer mix and a sample-barcoded 5' primer. Each TCR beta cDNA molecule received a unique molecular identifier from a template-switch 5' adaptor carrying 12 random nucleotides. At least 2.5 million CDR3-containing paired-end reads were obtained from each sample. First-strand cDNA was synthesized from all RNA with the Mint cDNA synthesis kit, primed by a TRBC-specific oligonucleotide. All cDNA was treated with uracil-DNA glycosylase and then went through a first 18-cycle PCR with the universal primers M1SS and BC2_uni_R. Processing in the source paper ran as follows. Normalization of each sample was performed by random selection of 1 million high-quality reads, each carrying a distinct molecular identifier. Instead of being binned into consensus sequences, reads that shared molecular identifiers were thrown out. CDR3 identification, clonotype clustering and error correction used MiTCR with a Q25 quality threshold and the strictest error-elimination algorithm. A nonparametric unseen species model with Euler transformation was used to estimate lower-bound total TCR beta diversity. The public reads were reanalyzed by TCRdb: fastp trimming at Q25, MiXCR alignment, in-frame beta chains only. A single entry per CDR3 protein holds the most common genes and DNA from its merged rows. These V and J calls derive from TCRdb rather than the authors' analysis. The sample table shows hundreds of thousands of distinct CDR3 sequences, and 56% are seen once. About a quarter of the sample comes from the top ten.

For this clonotype: Its antigen is unknown. The record has no base qualities; no much larger clone is one base away.

Sequencing was performed on blood. The chain joins TRBV24-1 to TRBJ2-1, and possibly TRBD2, on 6 matching bases. This receptor was taken from a man between 40 and 49 years old in good health. DNA sequence: TGTGCCACCAGTGCCCTGGACGGAGGGAGCTACAATGAGCAGTTCTTC. Translation gives CATSALDGGSYNEQFF.